Below, 22 T cell receptor beta chains from the same sample are listed, as sequenced in a study of T cell responses to AZD1222 COVID-19 vaccine. Profiled with immunoSEQ multiplex PCR; TCRdb holds only in-frame clones, not every one. The repertoire holds fewer than 150,000 clones, with 90% as singletons. Sequencing used peripheral blood, obtained 28 days after the second AZD1222 dose. These receptor sequences come from an adult who received the AZD1222 COVID-19 vaccine.

This chain joins TRBV29-1 and TRBJ2-2, with 14 bases fitting TRBD2. The ends lost 6 bases at V and 8 bases at J; junction bases unmatched: 14. The germline V gene has CDR1 SQVTM and CDR2 ANQGSEA. There are 17 residues in the CDR3. CDR3 in DNA: TGCAGCGTACAGACAGATATGGGACTAGCGGGAGCTGGGGAGCTGTTTTTT. Translating gives CSVQTDMGLAGAGELFF.

V gene TRBV9 combines with J gene TRBJ2-1; no definite D call. CDR3 length: 15 residues. CDR1 is SGDLS, CDR2 YYNGEE, per germline. Between the trimmed V and J ends, which lost 4 bases and 0 bases, there was a span of 11 bases. The CDR3 is CASSPRLNSYNEQFF. The CDR3 DNA reads as TGTGCCAGCAGCCCCCGCTTAAACTCCTACAATGAGCAGTTCTTC.

J is TRBJ1-2 and V is TRBV3-1 (or the pseudogene TRBV3-2), with TRBD1 matching 8 bases. The junction had 12 bases not matched to a gene; V was cut back by 4 bases and J by 5 bases. Germline assignment: CDR1 LGHDT and CDR2 YNNKEL (reference sequence). The CDR3 contains 16 residues. CDR3 sequence (DNA): TGTGCCAGCAGCCCATCTGCTGGACAGGGATGGTATGGCTACACCTTC. This sequence encodes CASSPSAGQGWYGYTF.

This chain joins TRBV28 and TRBJ1-1, with 9 bases aligning to TRBD1. This CDR3 region has 15 residues. The junction had 3 bases not matched to a gene; V was cut back by 4 bases and J by 0 bases. The germline V gene has CDR1 MDHEN and CDR2 SYDVKM. The DNA for the CDR3 is TGTGCCAGCAGTTCGGACAGGGGAATGAACACTGAAGCTTTCTTT. As protein: CASSSDRGMNTEAFF.

The chain employs TRBV6-2 or TRBV6-3 and TRBJ2-7; 8 nucleotides agree with TRBD1. V lost 5 bases to trimming and J lost 5 bases; unmatched junction nucleotides: 8. Germline CDR1 is MNHEY and CDR2 is SVGEGT. There are 14 residues in the CDR3. The CDR3 DNA reads TGTGCCAGCAGTCACTGGACAGGGAGCCACGAGCAGTACTTC. Translated, it gives CASSHWTGSHEQYF.

The V and J genes are TRBV4-3 and TRBJ2-7; D unclear. Trimming removed 4 bases from V and 4 bases from J, with 11 bases in between. CDR1 is LGHNA and CDR2 is YSLEER in the germline V gene. This CDR3 spans 13 amino acids. DNA for the CDR3: TGCGCCAGCAGCCCACGACTTGGATACGAGCAGTACTTC. It codes for CASSPRLGYEQYF.

The gene calls are TRBV7-9 and TRBJ2-2; TRBD2 is a possible D gene (6 bases). V lost 5 bases to trimming and J lost 6 bases, with 19 bases between them. The CDR3 runs to 16 residues. Germline loops: CDR1 SEHNR, CDR2 FQNEAQ (reference sequence). CDR3 DNA sequence: TGTGCCAGCAGCCAAAAGCCGGGAGTTAGCTCCGGGGAGCTGTTTTTT. This encodes CASSQKPGVSSGELFF.

The rearrangement links TRBV6-6 to TRBJ1-2; TRBD1 matches 11 bases. CDR3 length equals 17 residues. Germline V gives CDR1 MNHNY, CDR2 SVGAGI (reference sequence). With 5 bases clipped from V and 6 bases from J, the junction kept 14 bases outside the gene matches. The CDR3 spells CASSRNTPRTGGHGYTF. The CDR3 DNA sequence: TGTGCCAGCAGTCGAAATACTCCCCGGACAGGGGGCCATGGCTACACCTTC.

The rearrangement uses TRBV3-1 (or the pseudogene TRBV3-2) and TRBJ2-7; no firm D call. V was cut by 1 base and J by 3 bases, with 4 bases left in between. This CDR3 comprises 12 residues. The germline gives CDR1 LGHDT, CDR2 YNNKEL (reference sequence). This CDR3 is CASSQAGYEQYF. CDR3 in DNA: TGTGCCAGCAGCCAAGCTGGCTACGAGCAGTACTTC.

This rearrangement joins TRBV7-6 to TRBJ2-4, with TRBD1 identical over 11 bases. This CDR3 is 15 amino acids long. The V segment lost 5 bases and the J segment 5 bases; nucleotides outside the gene matches: 5. Looked up from germline, CDR1 is SGHVS and CDR2 is FNYEAQ. CDR3 loop: CASSNGQGAQNIQYF. The CDR3 bases are TGTGCCAGCAGCAACGGACAGGGGGCTCAAAACATTCAGTACTTC.

CDR3 bases: TGTGCCAGCAGTTCCCGAGACAGACCCCTTGAGCAGTACTTC. Encoded protein: CASSSRDRPLEQYF. The chain links TRBV27 to TRBJ2-7; maybe TRBD1 (5 bases). The CDR3 extends over 14 amino acids. The V gene's germline CDR1 is MNHEY and CDR2 SMNVEV (reference sequence). Trimming shortened V by 4 bases and J by 7 bases, and 17 bases separated the two germline ends.

The chain couples TRBV28 to TRBJ1-4; weak D call: TRBD1 (5 bases). V lost 6 bases and J 4 bases, leaving 12 bases between the germline ends. The V gene's germline CDR1 is MDHEN and CDR2 SYDVKM. There are 14 residues in the CDR3. The CDR3 region is CASRRSRGNEKLFF. The CDR3 nucleotides read TGTGCCAGCAGAAGGTCGAGGGGTAATGAAAAACTGTTTTTT.

Only a few counts were recorded for this clone. The same CDR3 also results from other DNA sequences found in this sample. This sequence joins TRBV24-1 and TRBJ2-3; D remains unclear. Trimming cost V 2 bases and J 2 bases, with 4 bases left between them. CDR1 and CDR2 (germline): KGHDR, SFDVKD. CDR3 size: 13 residues. This chain's CDR3 is CATSDSTTDTQYF. The CDR3, as DNA: TGTGCCACCAGTGATTCTACCACAGATACGCAGTATTTT.

This chain joins TRBV11-3 and TRBJ1-4, with D hard to call. V was trimmed by 1 base and J by 8 bases, leaving 17 bases between them. The germline CDR1 and CDR2 sequences are SGHNT and YENEEA. This CDR3 has 16 residues. The CDR3 DNA is TGTGCCAGCAGCTTAGTGGCGGCCGTACTTAGAGAAAAACTGTTTTTT. It codes for CASSLVAAVLREKLFF.

The V and J genes are TRBV19 and TRBJ2-5; 7 nucleotides line up with TRBD1. Germline V gives CDR1 LNHDA, CDR2 SQIVND (reference sequence). The CDR3 has 13 amino acids. V shed 10 bases and J 1 base; nucleotides not matched to a gene: 6. CDR3 nucleotides: TGTGCCACTAAAGGGGACAGCCAAGAGACCCAGTACTTC. Translation: CATKGDSQETQYF.

V and J are TRBV9 and TRBJ2-5; 9 nucleotides agree with TRBD1. The V gene's germline CDR1 is SGDLS and CDR2 YYNGEE. The CDR3 has 16 residues. The junction had 12 bases not matched to a gene; V was cut back by 3 bases and J by 6 bases. The chain's CDR3 is CASSATPTGGEKTQYF. The CDR3, as DNA: TGTGCCAGCAGCGCGACCCCGACAGGGGGGGAGAAGACCCAGTACTTC.

This clone was recorded once. The rearrangement links TRBV15 to TRBJ2-1; D is ambiguous. V gave up 0 bases and J gave up 0 bases, with 18 bases separating them. The CDR3 length is 19 residues. Looked up from germline, CDR1 is LNHNV and CDR2 is YYDKDF (reference sequence). CDR3: CATSRERWSMISSYNEQFF. The CDR3 bases are TGTGCCACCAGCAGAGAAAGATGGAGTATGATAAGCTCCTACAATGAGCAGTTCTTC.

The J gene is TRBJ2-3, the V gene TRBV24-1, with D possibly being TRBD2 (5 bases). This CDR3 contains 13 residues. The ends were cut back, 9 bases at V and 2 bases at J, with 11 bases in the middle. Germline V gene lookup returns CDR1 KGHDR and CDR2 SFDVKD. CDR3 loop: CATLEDSTDTQYF. The CDR3 DNA follows: TGTGCCACCCTCGAGGACTCCACAGATACGCAGTATTTT.

The V call is TRBV7-3, the J call TRBJ2-1; tentatively, D is TRBD1 or TRBD2 (6 bases each). Trimming took off 5 bases at V and 3 bases at J, with 23 bases between the two ends. Germline V CDR1 and CDR2: SGHTA, FQGTGA. The CDR3 totals 18 residues. The CDR3 is CASSRTPGALGGYNEQFF. The CDR3 nucleotides are TGTGCCAGCAGCCGAACCCCGGGGGCCCTAGGGGGCTACAATGAGCAGTTCTTC.

The rearrangement links TRBV28 to TRBJ1-4; D is possibly TRBD1 (6 bases). Germline-derived CDR1 and CDR2 are MDHEN and SYDVKM. This CDR3 has 13 residues. The V end was cut by 7 bases, the J end by 7 bases, with 13 bases between. This CDR3 is CASIGTGREKLFF. DNA of the CDR3: TGTGCCAGCATCGGTACAGGGCGTGAAAAACTGTTTTTT.

The rearrangement uses TRBV7-9 and TRBJ1-1; TRBD1 matches 7 bases. Germline V CDR1 and CDR2: SEHNR, FQNEAQ (reference sequence). J gave up 5 bases and V 5 bases, and 5 bases lay outside the gene matches. This CDR3 spans 13 amino acids. The CDR3 DNA sequence: TGTGCCAGCAGCCCAGGGGGTGATACTGAAGCTTTCTTT. It codes for CASSPGGDTEAFF. Full variable domain (remainder filled in from reference TRBV7-9 and TRBJ1-1): DTGVSQNPRHKITKRGQNVTFRCDPISEHNRLYWYRQTLGQGPEFLTYFQNEAQLEKSRLLSDRFSAERPKGSFSTLEIQRTEQGDSAMYLCASSPGGDTEAFFGQGTRLTVV.

The V call is TRBV19, the J call TRBJ1-2; 7 bases agree with TRBD1. V shed 3 bases, J shed 2 bases, and the junction held 12 bases outside the gene matches. The CDR3 has 17 residues. Germline CDR1 and CDR2: LNHDA and SQIVND (reference sequence). The CDR3 nucleotides read TGTGCCAGTAGTATGGGACAGCCGGGGCCCTGGAACTATGGCTACACCTTC. Its protein is CASSMGQPGPWNYGYTF.